The 8 T cell receptor beta chains presented below share a single source sample, sequenced in a study of CD8+ T cells in alopecia areata. Treatment meaning: oral pan-JAK inhibitor, 5-10 mg twice daily. Following RNA extraction, reverse transcription yielded cDNA that acted as the sequencing template. Sequenced by immunoSEQ multiplex PCR; TCRdb stores in-frame clones only, minus some. The table has around 200,000 clones, around 60% seen once. Sequencing was performed on CD4+ T cells sorted from blood, taken at week 4, from a patient treated with tofacitinib. All receptors come from a human donor with alopecia areata.

The rearrangement links TRBV30 to TRBJ1-4, with 8 positions matching TRBD1. The CDR3 consists of 16 residues. V lost 3 bases to trimming and J lost 8 bases; unmatched junction nucleotides: 14. The germline V gene has CDR1 GTSNPN and CDR2 SVGIG (reference sequence). Written as DNA, the CDR3 is TGTGCCTGGAGCCATCCAGACAGGGGCCCATTGGAAAAACTGTTTTTT. Protein: CAWSHPDRGPLEKLFF.

The chain employs TRBV29-1 and TRBJ1-2; TRBD1 is a possible D gene (6 bases). The CDR3 is made up of 11 amino acids. V shed 2 bases and J shed 7 bases, with 8 bases lying between them. CDR1 and CDR2 from the germline V gene are SQVTM and ANQGSEA. Here the CDR3 DNA reads TGCAGCGTTGAATGGGGGGCTGGCTACACCTTC. It codes for CSVEWGAGYTF.

This clone was observed a few times. The DNA for the CDR3 is TGCAGCGGGGGAGATACTAGGCGGGAGACCCAGTACTTC. Amino acid sequence: CSGGDTRRETQYF. V gene TRBV29-1 combines with J gene TRBJ2-5; tentatively, D is TRBD2 (5 bases). The CDR3 sequence is 13 residues long. The V gene's germline CDR1 is SQVTM and CDR2 ANQGSEA. V lost 7 bases, J lost 5 bases, and 17 bases lay in between.

The chain is built from TRBV23-1 and TRBJ2-5; 8 bases agree with TRBD1. TRBV23-1 is known as an ORF, though its function is uncertain. J was trimmed by 0 bases and V by 0 bases; bases with no gene match: 27. The CDR3 extends over 24 amino acids. The CDR3 bases are TGCGCCAGCAGTCAATCGGGGACAGGAAAAGGAGGAGAGAATGTTTGTTTGGACCAAGAGACCCAGTACTTC. As protein: CASSQSGTGKGGENVCLDQETQYF.

The chain has TRBV30 and TRBJ2-2, with 10 bases identical to TRBD2. This CDR3 comprises 16 residues. The V segment lost 0 bases and the J segment 7 bases; nucleotides outside the gene matches: 8. Germline-derived CDR1 and CDR2 are GTSNPN and SVGIG (reference sequence). The CDR3 sequence is CAWSVRLAGEFGELFF. The CDR3, as DNA: TGTGCCTGGAGTGTAAGGCTAGCGGGAGAGTTCGGGGAGCTGTTTTTT.

The rearrangement links TRBV29-1 to TRBJ1-1; tentative D call: TRBD1 (5 bases). The V gene's germline CDR1 is SQVTM and CDR2 ANQGSEA. Trimming removed 1 base from V and 2 bases from J, with 8 bases in between. CDR3 length: 13 amino acids. The CDR3 sequence: CSVEAGINTEAFF. DNA of the CDR3: TGCAGCGTTGAAGCAGGGATAAACACTGAAGCTTTCTTT.

This clone was detected a few times. The DNA of the CDR3 is TGTGCCAGCAGCTTGGGACTAGCGGGAGGAACAGATACGCAGTATTTT. Protein product: CASSLGLAGGTDTQYF. This chain uses TRBV7-2 with TRBJ2-3, with 15 nucleotides matching TRBD2. The CDR3 consists of 16 residues. After removal of 3 bases from V and 3 bases from J, the junction contained 1 base not matched to a gene. Germline V gene sequence: CDR1 SGHTA, CDR2 FQGNSA.

CDR3 amino acids: CASSPPGRYNEQFF. The CDR3 DNA reads as TGTGCCAGCAGTCCCCCGGGGCGTTACAATGAGCAGTTCTTC. This chain uses TRBV27 with TRBJ2-1; D possibly matches TRBD1 or TRBD2 (5 bases each). This CDR3 has 14 amino acids. Germline CDR1 is MNHEY and CDR2 is SMNVEV (reference sequence). V was trimmed by 5 bases and J by 4 bases, leaving 12 bases between them.